The clone carrying this T cell receptor beta chain occurred once. This sample was included in a study of T-cell memory formation after mild COVID-19. cDNA libraries for TCR alpha and TCR beta, carrying sample barcodes and UMIs, came from 5'RACE with constant-segment primers. One entry per CDR3 protein, called by TCRdb with MiXCR from the 5' RACE reads. The sample consists of about 180,000 distinct CDR3 sequences, 15% to 20% of them appearing once. With 1 base removed from V and 2 bases from J, the gap between germline ends came to 2 bases. Germline assignment: CDR1 KGHDR and CDR2 SFDVKD. The CDR3 has 12 amino acids.

Sequencing was performed on PBMCs or a T cell subset sorted from them (not recorded which). The chain links TRBV24-1 to TRBJ2-7; D gene unclear. This sequence was found in a man aged 18-30 years who had mild COVID-19 (a few samples of this study predate the infection). Cell type and time point are not known. CDR3 DNA: TGTGCCACCAGTGATTTCACCTACGAGCAGTACTTC. It encodes CATSDFTYEQYF.